This T cell receptor beta chain was sequenced during a study of beta chain features in type 1 diabetes. This clone was recorded a few times. The antigen remains undetermined. This CDR3 is built from 13 residues. The V gene lost 0 bases and the J gene lost 2 bases, with 5 bases spanning the gap. Germline loops: CDR1 SGHRS, CDR2 YFSETQ. Expressed TCRB transcripts were sequenced, since all the RNA that had been isolated was reverse transcribed. Clones were sequenced by immunoSEQ multiplex PCR, and TCRdb holds only the in-frame ones, with some missing. Of a few hundred thousand clones listed, 24% are singletons. It was via CD45RO/CCR7/CD25/CD127/CD95/CD27 that CD4+ naive, central memory, regulatory and stem cell-like memory cells were sorted. Study-level results: Among patients with Type 1 diabetes, TCRB CDR3s were moderately but significantly shorter in every one of the four CD4+ subsets.

The V call is TRBV5-1, the J call TRBJ2-5; D not resolved. What was sequenced was naive CD4+ T cells from blood. The receptor was isolated from a woman in her thirties with type 1 diabetes. The CDR3 sequence is CASSLGLQETQYF. The CDR3 coding sequence is TGCGCCAGCAGCTTGGGGCTGCAAGAGACCCAGTACTTC.